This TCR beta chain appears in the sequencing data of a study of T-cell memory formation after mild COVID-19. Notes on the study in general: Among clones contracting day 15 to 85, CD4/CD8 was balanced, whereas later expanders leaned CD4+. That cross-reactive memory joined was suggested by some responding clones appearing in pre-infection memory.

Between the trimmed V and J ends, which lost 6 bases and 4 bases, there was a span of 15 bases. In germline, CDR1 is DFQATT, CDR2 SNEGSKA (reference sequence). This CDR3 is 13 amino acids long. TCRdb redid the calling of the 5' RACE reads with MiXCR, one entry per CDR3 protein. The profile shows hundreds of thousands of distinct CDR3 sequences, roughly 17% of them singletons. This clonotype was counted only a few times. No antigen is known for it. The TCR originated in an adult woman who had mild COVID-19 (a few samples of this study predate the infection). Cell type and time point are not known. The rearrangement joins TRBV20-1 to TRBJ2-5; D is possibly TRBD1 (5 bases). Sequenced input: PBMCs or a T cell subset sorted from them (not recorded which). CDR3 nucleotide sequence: TGCAGTGCCAAAAGGGGCGTTGCAGAGACCCAGTACTTC. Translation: CSAKRGVAETQYF.